In this sample, the clone carrying this TCR beta chain turned up many times. Time point reported: before trial treatment. The sample is drawn from a study of low-dose radiotherapy and immunotherapy resistance in tumors. Germline loops: CDR1 LNHDA, CDR2 SQIVND (reference sequence). The CDR3 contains 13 residues. V shed 1 base and J shed 0 bases, with 3 bases lying between them. With TRAV- and TRBV-specific primers, first-strand cDNA was made, covering the alpha and beta chains. Using a constant-region primer together with a V-primer adapter, TCRs were subjected to 20 PCR cycles of amplification. TCRdb reprocessed the reads with MiXCR, giving one entry per CDR3 protein. The profile shows tens of thousands of distinct CDR3 sequences, over 15% of them singletons.

This receptor was identified in a male donor with prostate cancer. This chain links TRBV19 with TRBJ1-1; D remains ambiguous. Material: PBMCs, obtained before treatment. The CDR3 nucleotides read TGTGCCAGTAGTATAGCAGTGAACACTGAAGCTTTCTTT. This gives the protein CASSIAVNTEAFF.